Below, 21 T cell receptor beta chains from the same sample are listed, as sequenced in a study of control samples from healthy donors and cancer patients. Sequencing was performed with immunoSEQ multiplex PCR; in TCRdb, only in-frame clones are kept and a portion is missing. Of roughly 120,000 clones in the sample, about 88% were seen once. The sequenced material came from blood. Receptors originate from a man aged 50-59 years in good health.

The chain employs TRBV3-1 (or the pseudogene TRBV3-2) and TRBJ2-5, with TRBD1 matching over 9 bases. The CDR3 sequence is 16 residues long. V was pared by 4 bases and J by 5 bases, with 11 bases of the junction left unmatched. CDR1 and CDR2 (germline): LGHDT, YNNKEL (reference sequence). CDR3 in amino acids: CASSLRQGGVGETQYF. In DNA form, the CDR3 reads TGTGCCAGCAGCCTTCGACAGGGGGGGGTCGGGGAGACCCAGTACTTC.

This chain links TRBV5-6 with TRBJ1-2, with D perhaps TRBD1 (6 bases). CDR1 SGHDT and CDR2 YYEEEE come from the germline V gene. CDR3 length equals 15 residues. The germline V and J ends were trimmed by 1 base and 7 bases, with 17 bases remaining between them. The CDR3 nucleotides are TGTGCCAGCAGCTTGAGGTACGGGGGGCCTTCTGGCTACACCTTC. Protein sequence: CASSLRYGGPSGYTF.

The chain is built from TRBV6-5 and TRBJ1-3; TRBD1 is a possible D gene (5 bases). With 6 bases removed from V and 2 bases from J, the gap between germline ends came to 14 bases. The CDR3 extends over 15 amino acids. Per germline, CDR1 MNHEY and CDR2 SVGAGI. CDR3 loop: CASSSARAPGNTIYF. The CDR3 DNA follows: TGTGCCAGCAGCTCCGCCAGGGCCCCTGGAAACACCATATATTTT.

The CDR3 reads CASSYAQETQYF. The CDR3 DNA is TGTGCCAGCAGCTACGCCCAAGAGACCCAGTACTTC. This chain connects TRBV11-3 to TRBJ2-5, with D hard to call. This CDR3 region has 12 residues. Between the trimmed V and J ends, which lost 4 bases and 1 base, there was a span of 4 bases. Germline V CDR1 and CDR2: SGHNT, YENEEA.

V is TRBV5-1 and J is TRBJ1-3; 7 nucleotides line up with TRBD1. Per the germline V gene, CDR1 is SGHRS and CDR2 is YFSETQ. With V trimmed by 3 bases and J by 9 bases, 12 bases remained unmatched. The CDR3 runs to 15 residues. The DNA for the CDR3 is TGCGCCAGCAGCTCAGACAGGGAAGGCGCGAGCACCATATATTTT. This translates into CASSSDREGASTIYF.

V gene TRBV6-6 combines with J gene TRBJ2-7; no clear D gene. This CDR3 is built from 14 residues. Trimming took off 6 bases at V and 0 bases at J, with 12 bases between the two ends. The germline CDR1 and CDR2 sequences are MNHNY and SVGAGI (reference sequence). CDR3 residues: CASSPQEGSYEQYF. In DNA, the CDR3 is TGTGCCAGCAGCCCCCAAGAAGGCTCCTACGAGCAGTACTTC.

This clone was seen only once. The chain carries TRBV3-1 (or the pseudogene TRBV3-2) and TRBJ1-6; D not certain. CDR3 length: 12 residues. V was pared by 0 bases and J by 9 bases, with 3 bases between. Germline V CDR1 and CDR2: LGHDT, YNNKEL (reference sequence). CDR3 region: CASSQETSPLHF. As DNA, the CDR3 is TGTGCCAGCAGCCAAGAGACTTCACCCCTCCACTTT.

This rearrangement joins TRBV28 to TRBJ1-5, with 7 bases that match TRBD1. With 7 bases clipped from V and 1 base from J, the junction kept 7 bases outside the gene matches. Germline V lookup: CDR1 MDHEN, CDR2 SYDVKM. CDR3 length equals 15 residues. CDR3 in DNA: TGTGCCAGCACCATACAGACAGGGAGCAATCAGCCCCAGCATTTT. Residues: CASTIQTGSNQPQHF.

The chain employs TRBV24-1 and TRBJ2-5, with D possibly being TRBD1 (5 bases). V dropped 9 bases and J dropped 4 bases, with 20 bases sitting between them. Germline assignment: CDR1 KGHDR and CDR2 SFDVKD. The CDR3 covers 15 residues. CDR3 protein: CATASAGKDRETQYF. DNA for the CDR3: TGTGCCACCGCTTCAGCAGGGAAGGACCGAGAGACCCAGTACTTC.

The CDR3 DNA reads TGTGCCAGCAGCCAGAGCGGACAGGGACAGTTCTTC. This codes for CASSQSGQGQFF. The J gene is TRBJ2-1, the V gene TRBV14, with 8 bases lining up with TRBD1. The CDR3 totals 12 residues. V shed 3 bases, J shed 13 bases, and the junction held 5 bases outside the gene matches. The germline gives CDR1 SGHDN, CDR2 FVKESK.

The V and J genes are TRBV27 and TRBJ1-3; D not resolved. Looked up from germline, CDR1 is MNHEY and CDR2 is SMNVEV (reference sequence). Trimming took off 5 bases at V and 4 bases at J, with 21 bases between the two ends. The CDR3 spans 17 residues. CDR3 region: CASSAHWTEDSGNTIYF. The DNA of the CDR3 is TGTGCCAGCAGTGCCCACTGGACGGAAGACTCGGGAAACACCATATATTTT.

This chain connects TRBV18 to TRBJ1-5, with 7 bases identical to TRBD1. Per the germline V gene, CDR1 is KGHSH and CDR2 is LQKENI. CDR3 length: 13 residues. The V and J ends lost 5 bases and 4 bases, in that order; junction bases with no gene match: 2. CDR3 amino acids: CASSLTGNQPQHF. The CDR3 DNA reads TGTGCCAGCTCATTGACAGGGAATCAGCCCCAGCATTTT. Full variable domain (missing parts from reference TRBV18 and TRBJ1-5): NAGVMQNPRHLVRRRGQEARLRCSPMKGHSHVYWYRQLPEEGLKFMVYLQKENIIDESGMPKERFSAEFPKEGPSILRIQQVVRGDSAAYFCASSLTGNQPQHFGDGTRLSIL.

The rearrangement joins TRBV7-9 to TRBJ2-3; no clear D. This CDR3 has 14 amino acids. The germline V gene encodes CDR1 SEHNR and CDR2 FQNEAQ (reference sequence). V gave up 5 bases and J gave up 0 bases, with 9 bases separating them. This CDR3 reads CASSRELSTDTQYF. In nucleotides, the CDR3 is TGTGCCAGCAGCCGTGAGCTTAGCACAGATACGCAGTATTTT.

The chain recombines TRBV18 with TRBJ1-1; D is ambiguous. This CDR3 spans 14 amino acids. Trimming took 6 bases from V and 5 from J, leaving 16 bases between them. Germline-derived CDR1 and CDR2 are KGHSH and LQKENI. CDR3 sequence (DNA): TGTGCCAGCTCCCGAAGTTTAGAAGGGACTGAAGCTTTCTTT. Translation: CASSRSLEGTEAFF.

There are a few counts of this clone. This chain uses TRBV7-9 with TRBJ1-4; TRBD1 aligns across 7 bases. Germline-derived CDR1 and CDR2 are SEHNR and FQNEAQ (reference sequence). After removal of 5 bases from V and 8 bases from J, the junction contained 14 bases not matched to a gene. This CDR3 has 16 amino acids. CDR3 sequence reads: CASSPRDSHLREKLFF. The CDR3 DNA follows: TGTGCCAGCAGCCCCCGGGACAGCCATTTGAGGGAAAAACTGTTTTTT.

The chain is built from TRBV28 and TRBJ1-4, with TRBD1 identical over 7 bases. V was pared by 4 bases and J by 8 bases, with 7 bases of the junction left unmatched. The CDR3 runs to 14 residues. Germline V gives CDR1 MDHEN, CDR2 SYDVKM. The CDR3, as DNA: TGTGCCAGCAGTTCCCCGACAGGGAAGGAAAAACTGTTTTTT. This encodes CASSSPTGKEKLFF.

Here the CDR3 DNA reads TGTGCCAGCAGCTTGGCGGAGGAGGGGGGAAACACCATATATTTT. It specifies CASSLAEEGGNTIYF. The chain carries TRBV5-4 and TRBJ1-3, with D possibly matching TRBD1 (5 bases). Trimming stripped 0 bases from V and 4 bases from J, with 11 bases between. Per the germline V gene, CDR1 is SGHNT and CDR2 is YYREEE (reference sequence). This CDR3 spans 15 amino acids.

The chain uses TRBV5-8 and TRBJ1-1; TRBD1 agrees at 8 bases. There are 15 residues in the CDR3. In germline, CDR1 is SGHTS, CDR2 YDEGEE. Unmatched junction bases numbered 12, after V lost 0 bases and J lost 11 bases. In DNA form, the CDR3 reads TGTGCCAGCAGCTTGGGGGCCGGGACAGGATTTTTGGCTTTCTTT. Translation: CASSLGAGTGFLAFF.

The chain has TRBV6-5 and TRBJ2-2; 13 bases map to TRBD2. This CDR3 is 15 amino acids long. Germline CDR1 reads MNHEY; CDR2 reads SVGAGI. Trimming at V came to 5 bases and at J to 7 bases, leaving 4 bases not matched to a gene. CDR3 region: CASSMTSGGNGELFF. The CDR3 DNA is TGTGCCAGCAGTATGACTAGCGGGGGGAACGGGGAGCTGTTTTTT.

With regard to this clone: A far bigger clonotype differs at one base, so this is likely a read error. The same CDR3 also results from other DNA sequences found in this sample. The chain couples TRBV28 to TRBJ2-5; 8 nucleotides match TRBD1. In germline, CDR1 is MDHEN, CDR2 SYDVKM. This CDR3 has 15 residues. J lost 5 bases, V lost 3 bases, and 8 bases had no gene match. Here the CDR3 reads CASSLDQGAGETQYF. CDR3 nucleotides: TGTGCCAGCAGTTTGGACCAGGGGGCAGGTGAGACCCAGTACTTC. Supplemented by reference TRBV28 and TRBJ2-5, the full variable domain reads DVKVTQSSRYLVKRTGEKVFLECVQDMDHENMFWYRQDPGLGLRLIYFSYDVKMKEKGDIPEGYSVSREKKERFSLILESASTNQTSMYLCASSLDQGAGETQYFGPGTRLLVL.

This sequence joins TRBV6-5 and TRBJ2-5, with 8 bases identical to TRBD1. The CDR3 consists of 11 residues. The junction had 2 bases not matched to a gene; V was cut back by 11 bases and J by 3 bases. Germline-derived CDR1 and CDR2 are MNHEY and SVGAGI. CDR3 in amino acids: CAATGEETQYF. The CDR3 DNA follows: TGTGCCGCGACAGGGGAAGAGACCCAGTACTTC.